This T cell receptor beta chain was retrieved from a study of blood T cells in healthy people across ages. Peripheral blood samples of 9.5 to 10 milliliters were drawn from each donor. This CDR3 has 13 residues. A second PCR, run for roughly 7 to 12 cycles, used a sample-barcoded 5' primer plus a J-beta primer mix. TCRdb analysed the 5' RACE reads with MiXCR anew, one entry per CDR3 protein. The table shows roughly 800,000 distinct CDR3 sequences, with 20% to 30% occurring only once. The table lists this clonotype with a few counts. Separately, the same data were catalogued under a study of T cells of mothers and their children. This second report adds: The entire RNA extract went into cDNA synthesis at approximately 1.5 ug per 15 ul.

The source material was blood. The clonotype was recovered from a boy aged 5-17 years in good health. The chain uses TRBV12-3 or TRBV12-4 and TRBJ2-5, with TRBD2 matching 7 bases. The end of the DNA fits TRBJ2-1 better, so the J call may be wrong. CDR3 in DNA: TGTGCCAGCAGTTTTGCGGGGGACAATGAGCAGTTCTTC. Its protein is CASSFAGDNEQFF.